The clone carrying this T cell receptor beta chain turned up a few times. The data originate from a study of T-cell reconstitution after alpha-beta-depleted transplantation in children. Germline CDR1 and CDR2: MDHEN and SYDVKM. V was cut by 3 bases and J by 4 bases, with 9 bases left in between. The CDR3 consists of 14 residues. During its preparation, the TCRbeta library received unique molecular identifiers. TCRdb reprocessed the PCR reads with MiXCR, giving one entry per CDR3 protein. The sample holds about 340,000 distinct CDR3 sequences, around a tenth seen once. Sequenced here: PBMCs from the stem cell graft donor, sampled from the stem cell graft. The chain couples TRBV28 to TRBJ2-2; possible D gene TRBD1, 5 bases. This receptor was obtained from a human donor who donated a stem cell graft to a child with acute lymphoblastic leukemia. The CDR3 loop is CASSLRQSTGELFF. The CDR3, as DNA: TGTGCCAGCAGTTTGAGACAGAGCACCGGGGAGCTGTTTTTT.